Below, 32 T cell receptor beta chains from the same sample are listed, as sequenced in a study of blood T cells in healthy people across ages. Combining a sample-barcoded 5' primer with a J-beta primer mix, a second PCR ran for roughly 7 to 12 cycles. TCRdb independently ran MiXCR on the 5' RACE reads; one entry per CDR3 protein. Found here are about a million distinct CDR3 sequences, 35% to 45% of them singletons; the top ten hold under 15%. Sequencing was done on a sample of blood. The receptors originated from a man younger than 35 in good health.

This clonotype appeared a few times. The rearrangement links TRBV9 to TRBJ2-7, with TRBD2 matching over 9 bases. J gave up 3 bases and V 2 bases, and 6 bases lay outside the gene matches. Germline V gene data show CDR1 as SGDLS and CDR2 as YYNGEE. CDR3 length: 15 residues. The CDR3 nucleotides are TGTGCCAGCAGCGTCGGGCCTAGCGGGGTCTACGAGCAGTACTTC. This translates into CASSVGPSGVYEQYF.

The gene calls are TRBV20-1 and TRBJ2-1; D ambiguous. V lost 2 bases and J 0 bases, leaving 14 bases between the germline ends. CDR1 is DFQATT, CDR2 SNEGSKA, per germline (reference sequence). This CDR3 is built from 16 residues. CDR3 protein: CSARPLPRSSYNEQFF. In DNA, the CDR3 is TGCAGTGCTAGACCCCTCCCGCGGTCCTCCTACAATGAGCAGTTCTTC.

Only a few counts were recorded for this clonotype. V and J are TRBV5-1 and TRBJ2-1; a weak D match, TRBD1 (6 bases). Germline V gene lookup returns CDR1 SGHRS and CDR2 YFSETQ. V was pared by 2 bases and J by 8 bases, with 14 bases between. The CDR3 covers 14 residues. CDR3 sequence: CASSLQGGSDEQFF. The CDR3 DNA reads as TGCGCCAGCAGCTTACAGGGTGGGAGCGATGAGCAGTTCTTC.

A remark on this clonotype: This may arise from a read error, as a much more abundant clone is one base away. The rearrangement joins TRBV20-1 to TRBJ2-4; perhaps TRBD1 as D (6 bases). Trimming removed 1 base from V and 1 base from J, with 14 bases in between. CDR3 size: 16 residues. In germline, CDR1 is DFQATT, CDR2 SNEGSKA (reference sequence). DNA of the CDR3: TGCAGTGCTAGAGCCGCGAACAGGGAGGCCAAAAACATTCAGTACTTC. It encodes CSARAANREAKNIQYF.

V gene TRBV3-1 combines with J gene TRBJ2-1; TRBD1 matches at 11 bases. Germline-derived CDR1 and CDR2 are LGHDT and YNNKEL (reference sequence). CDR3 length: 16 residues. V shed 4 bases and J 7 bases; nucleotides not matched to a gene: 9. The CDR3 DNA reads TGTGCCAGCAGCCTCAAAACCGGGACAGGGGGTAATGAGCAGTTCTTC. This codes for CASSLKTGTGGNEQFF.

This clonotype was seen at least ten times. The CDR3 loop reads CASSFEGTTDTQYF. DNA for the CDR3: TGTGCCAGCAGCTTTGAAGGGACCACAGATACGCAGTATTTT. V gene TRBV7-2 combines with J gene TRBJ2-3, with D perhaps being TRBD1 or TRBD2 (5 bases each). Germline values: CDR1 SGHTA, CDR2 FQGNSA. This CDR3 contains 14 residues. V was cut by 3 bases and J by 2 bases, with 9 bases left in between. Full variable domain (remainder filled in from reference TRBV7-2 and TRBJ2-3): GAGVSQSPSNKVTEKGKDVELRCDPISGHTALYWYRQSLGQGLEFLIYFQGNSAPDKSGLPSDRFSAERTGGSVSTLTIQRTQQEDSAVYLCASSFEGTTDTQYFGPGTRLTVL.

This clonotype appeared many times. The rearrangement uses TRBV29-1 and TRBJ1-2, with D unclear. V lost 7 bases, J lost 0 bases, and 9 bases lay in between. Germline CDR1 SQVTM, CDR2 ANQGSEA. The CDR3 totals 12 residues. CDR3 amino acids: CSAPGPNYGYTF. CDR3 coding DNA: TGCAGCGCGCCGGGCCCTAACTATGGCTACACCTTC.

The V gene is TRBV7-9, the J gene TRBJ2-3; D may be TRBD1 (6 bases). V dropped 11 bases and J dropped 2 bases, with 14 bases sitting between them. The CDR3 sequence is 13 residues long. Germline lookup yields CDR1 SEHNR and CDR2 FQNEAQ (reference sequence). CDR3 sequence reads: CAGVGAPTDTQYF. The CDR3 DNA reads TGTGCCGGCGTGGGGGCGCCCACAGATACGCAGTATTTT.

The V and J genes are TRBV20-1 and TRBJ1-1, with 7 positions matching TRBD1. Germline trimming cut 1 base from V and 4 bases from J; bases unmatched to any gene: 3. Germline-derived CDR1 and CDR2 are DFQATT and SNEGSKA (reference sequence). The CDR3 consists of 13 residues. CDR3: CSARGTGVTEAFF. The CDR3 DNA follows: TGCAGTGCTAGAGGAACAGGGGTCACTGAAGCTTTCTTT.

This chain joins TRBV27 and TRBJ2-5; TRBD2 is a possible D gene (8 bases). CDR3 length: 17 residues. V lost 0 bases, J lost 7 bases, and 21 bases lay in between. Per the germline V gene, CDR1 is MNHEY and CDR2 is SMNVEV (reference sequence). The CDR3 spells CASSLSPAGGQSGTQYF. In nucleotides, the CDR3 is TGTGCCAGCAGTTTATCACCTGCGGGGGGACAGAGTGGGACCCAGTACTTC.

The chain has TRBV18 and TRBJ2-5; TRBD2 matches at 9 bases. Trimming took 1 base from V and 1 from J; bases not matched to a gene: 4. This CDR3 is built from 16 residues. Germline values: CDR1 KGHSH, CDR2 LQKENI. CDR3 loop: CASSPRTSAIQETQYF. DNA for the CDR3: TGTGCCAGCTCACCACGGACTAGCGCAATCCAAGAGACCCAGTACTTC.

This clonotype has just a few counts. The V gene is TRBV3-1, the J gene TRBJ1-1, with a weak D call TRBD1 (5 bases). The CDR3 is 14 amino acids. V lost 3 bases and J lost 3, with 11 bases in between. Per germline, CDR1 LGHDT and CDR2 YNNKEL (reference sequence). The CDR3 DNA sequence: TGTGCCAGCAGCCATACCGGGGGAGACACTGAAGCTTTCTTT. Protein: CASSHTGGDTEAFF.

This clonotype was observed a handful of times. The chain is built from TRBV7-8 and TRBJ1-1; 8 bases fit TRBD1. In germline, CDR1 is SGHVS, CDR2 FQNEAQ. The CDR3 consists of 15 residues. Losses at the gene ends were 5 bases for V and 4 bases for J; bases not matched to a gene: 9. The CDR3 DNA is TGTGCCAGCAGCGCCCGACAGGGGACGGGCACTGAAGCTTTCTTT. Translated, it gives CASSARQGTGTEAFF.

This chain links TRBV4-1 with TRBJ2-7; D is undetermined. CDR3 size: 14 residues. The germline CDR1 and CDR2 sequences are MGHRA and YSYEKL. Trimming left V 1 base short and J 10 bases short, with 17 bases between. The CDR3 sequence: CASSQVGGDRTQYF. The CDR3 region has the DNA TGCGCCAGCAGCCAAGTGGGCGGAGATCGAACCCAGTACTTC.

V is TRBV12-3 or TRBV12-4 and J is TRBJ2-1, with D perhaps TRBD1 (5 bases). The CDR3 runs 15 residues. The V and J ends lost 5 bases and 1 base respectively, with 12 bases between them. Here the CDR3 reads CASSTQVPSYNEQFF. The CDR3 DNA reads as TGTGCCAGCAGTACACAGGTCCCATCCTACAATGAGCAGTTCTTC.

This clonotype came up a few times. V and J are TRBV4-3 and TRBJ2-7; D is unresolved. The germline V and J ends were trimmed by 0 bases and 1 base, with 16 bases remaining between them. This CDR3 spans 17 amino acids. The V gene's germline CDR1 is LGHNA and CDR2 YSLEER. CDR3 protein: CASSQETEGFPSYEQYF. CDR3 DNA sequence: TGCGCCAGCAGCCAAGAAACGGAAGGGTTCCCATCCTACGAGCAGTACTTC.

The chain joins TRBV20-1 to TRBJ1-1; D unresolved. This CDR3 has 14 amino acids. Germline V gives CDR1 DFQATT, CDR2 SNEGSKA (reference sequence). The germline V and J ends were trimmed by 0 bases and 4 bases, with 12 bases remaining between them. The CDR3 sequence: CSARDAASITEAFF. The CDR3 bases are TGCAGTGCTAGAGATGCAGCTTCGATCACTGAAGCTTTCTTT.

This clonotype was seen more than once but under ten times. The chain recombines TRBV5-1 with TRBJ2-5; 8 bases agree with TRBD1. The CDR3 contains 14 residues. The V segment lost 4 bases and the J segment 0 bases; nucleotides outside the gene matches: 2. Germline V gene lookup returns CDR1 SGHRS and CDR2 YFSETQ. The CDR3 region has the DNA TGCGCCAGCAGCGTACAGGGGGACCAAGAGACCCAGTACTTC. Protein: CASSVQGDQETQYF.

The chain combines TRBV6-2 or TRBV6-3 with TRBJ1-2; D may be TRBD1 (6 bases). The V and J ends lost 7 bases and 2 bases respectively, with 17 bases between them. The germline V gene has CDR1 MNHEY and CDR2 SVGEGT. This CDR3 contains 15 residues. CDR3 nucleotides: TGTGCCAGCATTGCGCAGGGGCGCATAAACTATGGCTACACCTTC. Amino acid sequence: CASIAQGRINYGYTF.

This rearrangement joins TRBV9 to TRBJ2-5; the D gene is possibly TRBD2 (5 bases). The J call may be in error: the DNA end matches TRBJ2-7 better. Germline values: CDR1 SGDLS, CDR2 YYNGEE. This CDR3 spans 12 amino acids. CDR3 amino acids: CASGREAYEQYF. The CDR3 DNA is TGTGCCAGCGGACGGGAAGCCTACGAGCAGTACTTC.

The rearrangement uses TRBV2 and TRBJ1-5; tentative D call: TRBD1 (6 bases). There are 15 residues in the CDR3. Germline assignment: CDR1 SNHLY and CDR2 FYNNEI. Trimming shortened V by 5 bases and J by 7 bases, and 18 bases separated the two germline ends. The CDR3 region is CASSHKVGGRQPQHF. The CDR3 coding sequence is TGTGCCAGCAGTCATAAGGTGGGGGGGCGACAGCCCCAGCATTTT.

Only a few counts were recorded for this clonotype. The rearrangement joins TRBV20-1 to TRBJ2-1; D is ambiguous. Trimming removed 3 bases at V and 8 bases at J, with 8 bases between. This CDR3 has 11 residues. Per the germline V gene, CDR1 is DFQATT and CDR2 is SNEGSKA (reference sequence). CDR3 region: CSARSYYEQFF. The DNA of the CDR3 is TGCAGTGCTAGGTCTTACTATGAGCAGTTCTTC.

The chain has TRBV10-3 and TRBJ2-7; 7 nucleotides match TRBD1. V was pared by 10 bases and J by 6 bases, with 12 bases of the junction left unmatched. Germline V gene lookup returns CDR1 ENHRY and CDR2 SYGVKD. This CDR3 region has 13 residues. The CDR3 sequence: CANGPGDRAEQYF. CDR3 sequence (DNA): TGTGCCAATGGTCCCGGCGACAGGGCCGAGCAGTACTTC.

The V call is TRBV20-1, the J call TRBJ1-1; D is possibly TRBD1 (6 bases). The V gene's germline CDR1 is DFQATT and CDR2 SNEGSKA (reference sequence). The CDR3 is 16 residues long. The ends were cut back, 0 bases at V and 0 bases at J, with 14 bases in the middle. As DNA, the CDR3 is TGCAGTGCTAGAGATCTGACAGGAAATCTGAACACTGAAGCTTTCTTT. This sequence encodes CSARDLTGNLNTEAFF.

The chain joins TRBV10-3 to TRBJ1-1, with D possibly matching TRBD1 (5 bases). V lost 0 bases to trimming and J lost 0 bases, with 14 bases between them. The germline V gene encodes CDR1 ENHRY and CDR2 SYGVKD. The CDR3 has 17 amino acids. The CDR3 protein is CAISESSRQSMNTEAFF. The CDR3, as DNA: TGTGCCATCAGTGAGTCGTCGAGACAGTCAATGAACACTGAAGCTTTCTTT.

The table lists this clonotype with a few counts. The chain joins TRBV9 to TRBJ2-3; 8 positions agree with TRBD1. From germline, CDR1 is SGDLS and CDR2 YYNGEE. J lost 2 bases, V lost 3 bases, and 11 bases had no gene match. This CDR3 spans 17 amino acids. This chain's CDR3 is CASSGTLGTGPTDTQYF. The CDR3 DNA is TGTGCCAGCAGCGGGACCCTAGGGACAGGCCCCACAGATACGCAGTATTTT.

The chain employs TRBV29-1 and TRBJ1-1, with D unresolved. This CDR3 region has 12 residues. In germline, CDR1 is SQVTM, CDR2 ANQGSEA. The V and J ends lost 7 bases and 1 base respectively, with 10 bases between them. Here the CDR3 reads CSADTRNTEAFF. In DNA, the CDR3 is TGCAGCGCCGACACCAGGAACACTGAAGCTTTCTTT.

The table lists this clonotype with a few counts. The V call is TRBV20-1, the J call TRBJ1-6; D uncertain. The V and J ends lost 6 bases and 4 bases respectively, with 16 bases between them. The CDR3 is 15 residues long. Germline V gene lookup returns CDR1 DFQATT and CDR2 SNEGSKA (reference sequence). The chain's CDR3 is CSARPRGGYNSPLHF. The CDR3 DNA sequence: TGCAGTGCGCGACCCCGAGGCGGGTATAATTCACCCCTCCACTTT.

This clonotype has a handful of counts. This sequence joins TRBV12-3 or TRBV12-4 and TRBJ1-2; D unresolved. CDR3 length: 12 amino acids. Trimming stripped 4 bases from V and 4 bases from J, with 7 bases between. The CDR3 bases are TGTGCCAGCAGTTACATGGGCTATGGCTACACCTTC. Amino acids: CASSYMGYGYTF.

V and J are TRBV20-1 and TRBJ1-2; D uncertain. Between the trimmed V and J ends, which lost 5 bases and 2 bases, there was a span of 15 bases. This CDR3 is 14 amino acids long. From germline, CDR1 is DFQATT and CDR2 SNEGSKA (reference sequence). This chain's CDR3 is CSAPAGGLNYGYTF. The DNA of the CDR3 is TGCAGTGCTCCCGCGGGTGGGCTAAACTATGGCTACACCTTC.

The CDR3 nucleotides read TGTGCCAGCAGGGAGACAGGGATGAATGGCTACACCTTC. It translates to CASRETGMNGYTF. The V gene is TRBV3-1, the J gene TRBJ1-2; TRBD1 aligns across 7 bases. Germline trimming cut 6 bases from V and 6 bases from J; bases unmatched to any gene: 7. Germline CDR1 reads LGHDT; CDR2 reads YNNKEL (reference sequence). The CDR3 is made up of 13 amino acids.

The DNA of the CDR3 is TGTGCCAGCAGCTTGAGGACAGGGTCGAACAATGAGCAGTTCTTC. Amino acid sequence: CASSLRTGSNNEQFF. V and J are TRBV5-6 and TRBJ2-1; 8 bases are shared with TRBD1. Unmatched junction bases numbered 5, after V lost 1 base and J lost 5 bases. This CDR3 contains 15 residues. Germline loops: CDR1 SGHDT, CDR2 YYEEEE. The full variable domain, in which reference TRBV5-6 and TRBJ2-1 provide the parts outside the CDR3, is DAGVTQSPTHLIKTRGQQVTLRCSPKSGHDTVSWYQQALGQGPQFIFQYYEEEERQRGNFPDRFSGHQFPNYSSELNVNALLLGDSALYLCASSLRTGSNNEQFFGPGTRLTVL.